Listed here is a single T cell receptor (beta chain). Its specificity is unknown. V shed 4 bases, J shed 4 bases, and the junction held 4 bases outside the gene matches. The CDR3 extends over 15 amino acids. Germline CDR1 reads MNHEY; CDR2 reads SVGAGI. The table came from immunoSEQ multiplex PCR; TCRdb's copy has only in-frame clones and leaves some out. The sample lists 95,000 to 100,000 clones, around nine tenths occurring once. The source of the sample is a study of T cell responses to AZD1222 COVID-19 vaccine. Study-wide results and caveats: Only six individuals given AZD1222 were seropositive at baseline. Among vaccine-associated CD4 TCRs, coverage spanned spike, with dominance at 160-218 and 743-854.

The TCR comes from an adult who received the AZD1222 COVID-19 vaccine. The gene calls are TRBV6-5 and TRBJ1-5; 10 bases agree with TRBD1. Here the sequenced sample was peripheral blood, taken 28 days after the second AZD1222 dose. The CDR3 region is CASSLRGQGNQPQHF. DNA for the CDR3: TGTGCCAGCAGTTTGCGGGGACAGGGGAATCAGCCCCAGCATTTT.